The next 14 T cell receptor beta chains were all read from a single sample in a study of cytotoxic CD8 clonotypes in ibrutinib-treated CLL. Only in-frame clones appear in the TCRdb table, and some are missing; sequencing was by immunoSEQ multiplex PCR. The sample has some 100,000 clones; about 58% are singletons. This specimen was PBMCs, taken after 24 months of ibrutinib treatment. Source of these receptors: a human donor with chronic lymphocytic leukemia.

The chain has TRBV11-3 and TRBJ1-2; D remains unclear. The germline gives CDR1 SGHNT, CDR2 YENEEA. CDR3 length: 13 residues. V lost 2 bases, J lost 8 bases, and 12 bases lay in between. CDR3: CASSLHLEGGYTF. The CDR3 DNA reads as TGTGCCAGCAGCTTACATCTAGAAGGGGGCTACACCTTC.

The V gene is TRBV6-6, the J gene TRBJ2-7; 8 bases fit TRBD1. There are 15 residues in the CDR3. CDR1 and CDR2 from the germline V gene are MNHNY and SVGAGI (reference sequence). V lost 5 bases to trimming and J lost 4 bases; unmatched junction nucleotides: 10. CDR3 coding DNA: TGTGCCAGCAGTACGATTGACAGGGGTATGTACGAGCAGTACTTC. The encoded protein is CASSTIDRGMYEQYF.

V usage is TRBV16 and J usage is TRBJ1-6, with D unclear. The V and J ends lost 4 bases and 7 bases respectively, with 8 bases between them. CDR1 KGHSY and CDR2 FQNENV come from the germline V gene. The CDR3 has 13 residues. The CDR3 coding sequence is TGTGCCAGCAGCCCAACGTCCAATTCACCCCTCCACTTT. Amino acid sequence: CASSPTSNSPLHF.

The rearrangement uses TRBV4-1 and TRBJ2-2; D may correspond to TRBD1 or TRBD2 (6 bases each). This CDR3 contains 15 residues. Germline CDR1 reads MGHRA; CDR2 reads YSYEKL. Trimming took off 4 bases at V and 6 bases at J, with 15 bases between the two ends. Written as DNA, the CDR3 is TGCGCCAGCAGCCCTGAGATAGGGGGGCCCGGGGAGCTGTTTTTT. Amino acid sequence: CASSPEIGGPGELFF.

The chain couples TRBV10-3 to TRBJ1-5; no firm D call. V was pared by 0 bases and J by 0 bases, with 3 bases between. CDR3 length equals 14 residues. The V gene's germline CDR1 is ENHRY and CDR2 SYGVKD. The CDR3 region has the DNA TGTGCCATCAGTGAGTCGGTTAGCAATCAGCCCCAGCATTTT. This encodes CAISESVSNQPQHF.

The chain joins TRBV7-8 to TRBJ2-7; 10 bases are shared with TRBD1. V gave up 5 bases and J gave up 0 bases; unmatched junction bases: 7. CDR1 and CDR2 from the germline V gene are SGHVS and FQNEAQ. This CDR3 spans 16 amino acids. The DNA of the CDR3 is TGTGCCAGCAGCCGCCTGGGACAGGGGCTCTCCTACGAGCAGTACTTC. Amino acids: CASSRLGQGLSYEQYF.

The chain has TRBV9 and TRBJ1-1; 9 bases align to TRBD1. Germline loops: CDR1 SGDLS, CDR2 YYNGEE. This CDR3 spans 14 amino acids. The V gene end was trimmed by 4 bases and the J gene end by 7 bases; junction bases not matched to a gene: 8. CDR3 sequence: CASSLTGQGNEAFF. The CDR3 DNA reads as TGTGCCAGCAGCCTAACGGGACAGGGCAATGAAGCTTTCTTT.

This clone was seen more than once but under ten times. The DNA of the CDR3 is TGTGCCAGCAGCTTAGGGGCCGGGAGATCACCCCTCCACTTT. Encoded protein: CASSLGAGRSPLHF. The rearrangement links TRBV11-2 to TRBJ1-6; no clear D gene. CDR1 is SGHAT and CDR2 is FQNNGV in the germline V gene. This CDR3 comprises 14 residues. Trimming pared 1 base from V and 10 bases from J, leaving 11 bases between.

The chain joins TRBV9 to TRBJ1-1; possible D gene TRBD1, 6 bases. Trimming removed 0 bases from V and 4 bases from J, with 10 bases in between. CDR1 and CDR2 (germline): SGDLS, YYNGEE. The CDR3 totals 14 residues. CDR3 protein: CASSVAGGSTEAFF. The CDR3 nucleotides read TGTGCCAGCAGCGTAGCGGGGGGCAGCACTGAAGCTTTCTTT.

This chain links TRBV29-1 with TRBJ1-1, with 7 bases that match TRBD1. The CDR3 sequence is 14 residues long. Germline values: CDR1 SQVTM, CDR2 ANQGSEA. V lost 7 bases, J lost 4 bases, and 12 bases stayed unmatched. This CDR3 reads CSAQEGGTSTEAFF. The CDR3 coding sequence is TGCAGCGCCCAGGAAGGGGGCACGAGCACTGAAGCTTTCTTT.

V gene TRBV7-3 combines with J gene TRBJ1-2; D is unresolved. The CDR3 spans 17 residues. Germline CDR1 SGHTA, CDR2 FQGTGA. V lost 1 base and J 0 bases, leaving 15 bases between the germline ends. The CDR3 DNA reads as TGTGCCAGCAGCTTAAAGGTGGCGGCGGTTCCTAACTATGGCTACACCTTC. Its protein product is CASSLKVAAVPNYGYTF. Filled out from reference TRBV7-3 and TRBJ1-2, the complete variable domain reads GAGVSQTPSNKVTEKGKYVELRCDPISGHTALYWYRQSLGQGPEFLIYFQGTGAADDSGLPNDRFFAVRPEGSVSTLKIQRTERGDSAVYLCASSLKVAAVPNYGYTFGSGTRLTVV.

This rearrangement joins TRBV5-1 to TRBJ2-3; weak D call: TRBD1 (6 bases). This CDR3 contains 17 residues. Germline CDR1 SGHRS, CDR2 YFSETQ. Deletions cut 4 bases from V and 2 bases from J, with 20 bases between. The CDR3 coding sequence is TGCGCCAGCAGCCCCTACAGGGATTCAGGTTCCACAGATACGCAGTATTTT. Encoded protein: CASSPYRDSGSTDTQYF.

As concerns this clone: Sequence at one end of the junction differs from germline and may be a read error. This rearrangement joins TRBV7-7 to TRBJ1-2, with unresolved D. This CDR3 is 18 amino acids long. Germline V CDR1 and CDR2: SSHAT, FNYEAQ (reference sequence). CDR3 amino acids: CASSLAASRSHLNYGYTF. As DNA, the CDR3 is TGTGCTAGCAGCTTAGCGGCATCACGATCTCATCTAAACTATGGCTACACCTTC.

This chain connects TRBV5-4 to TRBJ1-1, with D possibly TRBD1 on 5 matching bases. In germline, CDR1 is SGHNT, CDR2 YYREEE (reference sequence). This CDR3 has 13 residues. The CDR3 DNA reads TGTGCGAGAGGGACGGGGGGAAACACTGAAGCTTTCTTT. Translation: CARGTGGNTEAFF.